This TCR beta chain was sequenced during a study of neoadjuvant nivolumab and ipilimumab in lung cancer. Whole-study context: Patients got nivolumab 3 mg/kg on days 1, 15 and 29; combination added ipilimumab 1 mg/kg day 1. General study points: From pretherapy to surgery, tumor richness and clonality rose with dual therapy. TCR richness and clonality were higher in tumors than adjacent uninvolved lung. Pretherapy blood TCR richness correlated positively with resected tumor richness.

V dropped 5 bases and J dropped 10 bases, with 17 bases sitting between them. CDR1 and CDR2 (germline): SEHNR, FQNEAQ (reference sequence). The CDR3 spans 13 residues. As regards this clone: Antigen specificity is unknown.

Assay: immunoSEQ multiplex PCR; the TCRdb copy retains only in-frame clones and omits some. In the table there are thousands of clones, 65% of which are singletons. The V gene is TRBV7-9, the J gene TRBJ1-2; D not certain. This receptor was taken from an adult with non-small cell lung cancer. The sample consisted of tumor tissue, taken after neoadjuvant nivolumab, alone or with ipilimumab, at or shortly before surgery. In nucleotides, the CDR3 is TGTGCCAGCAGCCTTGGAGCAGATAACACCTACACCTTC. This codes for CASSLGADNTYTF.